These 13 T cell receptor beta chains share one sample of origin, sequenced in a study of shared clonotypes between healthy human individuals. Method: immunoSEQ multiplex PCR; TCRdb's copy keeps in-frame clones and lacks some. The table shows approximately 640,000 clones, with 60% to 80% occurring only once. The sequenced sample consisted of memory CD4+ T cells sorted from blood. Subset of the sample: CD45RA-negative fraction. The receptors shown here come from a woman in her 30s in good health.

The chain recombines TRBV10-1 with TRBJ2-7; no reliable D call. The CDR3 sequence is 14 residues long. From germline, CDR1 is WNHNN and CDR2 SYGVQD (reference sequence). Trimming took 0 bases from V and 2 from J, leaving 8 bases between them. The CDR3 reads CASSESGTPYEQYF. The DNA of the CDR3 is TGCGCCAGCAGTGAGTCGGGTACTCCCTACGAGCAGTACTTC.

The V and J genes are TRBV30 and TRBJ2-3; D gene uncertain. The CDR3 covers 14 residues. The V gene lost 2 bases and the J gene lost 2 bases, with 11 bases spanning the gap. The germline V gene encodes CDR1 GTSNPN and CDR2 SVGIG (reference sequence). CDR3 DNA: TGTGCCTGGAGTCCAGACGTCCACACAGATACGCAGTATTTT. Protein sequence: CAWSPDVHTDTQYF.

This clone was seen more than once but under ten times. Other nucleotide sequences from this sample produce the same CDR3. V and J are TRBV5-1 and TRBJ2-1; possibly TRBD1 for D (5 bases). Germline-derived CDR1 and CDR2 are SGHRS and YFSETQ. This CDR3 is 15 amino acids long. Trimming shortened V by 0 bases and J by 4 bases, and 11 bases separated the two germline ends. CDR3 loop: CASSLDTGSYNEQFF. The DNA of the CDR3 is TGCGCCAGCAGCTTGGATACAGGCTCTTACAATGAGCAGTTCTTC.

The chain has TRBV7-2 and TRBJ2-3, with 8 nucleotides matching TRBD1. This CDR3 spans 13 amino acids. V was clipped by 5 bases and J by 6 bases; unmatched bases: 4. The V gene's germline CDR1 is SGHTA and CDR2 FQGNSA. The chain's CDR3 is CASSMTGVDTQYF. The CDR3 DNA follows: TGTGCCAGCAGCATGACAGGGGTCGATACGCAGTATTTT. Full variable domain (outside the CDR3, taken from reference TRBV7-2 and TRBJ2-3): GAGVSQSPSNKVTEKGKDVELRCDPISGHTALYWYRQSLGQGLEFLIYFQGNSAPDKSGLPSDRFSAERTGGSVSTLTIQRTQQEDSAVYLCASSMTGVDTQYFGPGTRLTVL.

The rearrangement links TRBV29-1 to TRBJ2-1, with TRBD2 matching 12 bases. Germline V gives CDR1 SQVTM, CDR2 ANQGSEA. Unmatched junction bases numbered 10, after V lost 7 bases and J lost 6 bases. This CDR3 comprises 15 residues. The CDR3 sequence: CSARTSGMIGNEQFF. CDR3 DNA sequence: TGCAGCGCCCGGACTAGCGGGATGATAGGCAATGAGCAGTTCTTC.

This chain connects TRBV11-1 to TRBJ2-1; 15 bases line up with TRBD2. The CDR3 covers 19 residues. V lost 9 bases, J lost 5 bases, and 17 bases stayed unmatched. The germline V gene has CDR1 SGHAT and CDR2 FQDESV (reference sequence). The CDR3: CASRKTGTSGRSFNNEQFF. DNA of the CDR3: TGTGCCAGTCGTAAAACCGGGACTAGCGGGAGGTCCTTCAACAATGAGCAGTTCTTC.

With regard to this clone: Other DNA sequences within the sample encode an identical CDR3. This chain uses TRBV18 with TRBJ2-7; no definite D call. The CDR3 is 13 amino acids. The V and J ends lost 6 bases and 0 bases respectively, with 9 bases between them. Per the germline V gene, CDR1 is KGHSH and CDR2 is LQKENI. CDR3: CASSPGSSYEQYF. CDR3 bases: TGTGCCAGCTCCCCTGGGTCCTCCTACGAGCAGTACTTC.

This rearrangement joins TRBV5-5 to TRBJ2-5, with a possible D match to TRBD1 (5 bases). Germline CDR1 is SGHKS and CDR2 is YYEKEE (reference sequence). The V and J ends lost 0 bases and 1 base respectively, with 13 bases between them. The CDR3 extends over 16 amino acids. CDR3 sequence (DNA): TGTGCCAGCAGCTTGGCCGAAGGGGTAGTCCAAGAGACCCAGTACTTC. Its protein is CASSLAEGVVQETQYF.

The CDR3 loop reads CASSPPRGVDYGYTF. The CDR3 DNA follows: TGTGCCAGCAGCCCACCCAGGGGGGTCGACTATGGCTACACCTTC. The chain carries TRBV5-6 and TRBJ1-2, with 7 bases identical to TRBD1. J gave up 3 bases and V 4 bases, and 9 bases lay outside the gene matches. Germline V CDR1 and CDR2: SGHDT, YYEEEE. The CDR3 has 15 residues.

The V and J genes are TRBV5-8 and TRBJ2-7; D gene unclear. Germline CDR1 reads SGHTS; CDR2 reads YDEGEE. V was cut by 9 bases and J by 0 bases, with 28 bases left in between. CDR3 length: 18 residues. The CDR3 DNA reads as TGTGCCACCTCAGAAGTGGGGTCGATTACCCACGGCTCCTACGAGCAGTACTTC. It translates to CATSEVGSITHGSYEQYF.

The chain uses TRBV15 and TRBJ2-7; maybe TRBD2 (6 bases). This CDR3 spans 13 amino acids. Germline assignment: CDR1 LNHNV and CDR2 YYDKDF (reference sequence). V lost 6 bases, J lost 3 bases, and 12 bases lay in between. The CDR3 here is CATRRGAGYEQYF. The CDR3 region has the DNA TGTGCCACCAGGCGCGGGGCGGGCTACGAGCAGTACTTC.

This clone came up many times. This CDR3 is also generated by other DNA sequences in the sample. V and J are TRBV6-5 and TRBJ2-1; D may be TRBD2 (5 bases). V gave up 5 bases and J gave up 0 bases, with 11 bases separating them. Germline assignment: CDR1 MNHEY and CDR2 SVGAGI. The CDR3 has 15 residues. The CDR3 reads CASSQSGSSYNEQFF. The CDR3 nucleotides read TGTGCCAGCAGTCAAAGCGGAAGCTCCTACAATGAGCAGTTCTTC.

This rearrangement joins TRBV28 to TRBJ2-5; D is possibly TRBD2 (5 bases). This CDR3 comprises 12 residues. Germline CDR1 is MDHEN and CDR2 is SYDVKM. V was trimmed by 6 bases and J by 5 bases, leaving 10 bases between them. The CDR3 sequence: CASSRLRETQYF. The CDR3 coding sequence is TGTGCCAGCAGCCGACTACGCGAGACCCAGTACTTC.